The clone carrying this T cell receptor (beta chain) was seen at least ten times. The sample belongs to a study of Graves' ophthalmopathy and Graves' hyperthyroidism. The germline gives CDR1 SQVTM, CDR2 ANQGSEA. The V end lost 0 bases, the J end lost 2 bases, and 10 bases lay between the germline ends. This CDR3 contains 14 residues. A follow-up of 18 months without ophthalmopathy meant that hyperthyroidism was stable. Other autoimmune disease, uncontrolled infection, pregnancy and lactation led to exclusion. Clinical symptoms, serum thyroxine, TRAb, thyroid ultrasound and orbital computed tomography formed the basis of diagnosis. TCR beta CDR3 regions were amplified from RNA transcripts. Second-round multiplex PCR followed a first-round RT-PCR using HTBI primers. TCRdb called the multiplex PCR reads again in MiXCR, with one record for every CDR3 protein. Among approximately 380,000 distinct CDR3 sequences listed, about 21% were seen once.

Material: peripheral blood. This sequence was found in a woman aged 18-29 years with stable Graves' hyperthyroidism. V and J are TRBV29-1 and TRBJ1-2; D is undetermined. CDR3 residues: CSVEEASENYGYTF. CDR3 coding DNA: TGCAGCGTTGAAGAAGCGTCAGAGAACTATGGCTACACCTTC.